This T cell receptor beta chain was profiled in a study of glioma-infiltrating T cells. Amplification of TCR alpha and beta CDR3 regions from RNA used iRepertoire nested multiplex PCR. In TCRdb, the multiplex PCR reads were re-called with MiXCR into one record per CDR3 protein. In the table there are around 99,000 distinct CDR3 sequences, less than 30% of which are singletons. Germline V gives CDR1 WSHSY, CDR2 SAAADI. The CDR3 totals 12 residues. Comments on this clonotype: A much bigger clone sits one base away, suggesting this may be a read error.

The receptor was derived from a human donor with low-grade glioma or glioblastoma, undergoing nonglioma brain surgery, or in good health (not recorded which). This sequence joins TRBV10-2 and TRBJ2-7; perhaps TRBD1 as D (6 bases). Specimen: glioma tissue, nonneoplastic brain tissue, or PBMCs (not recorded which). The CDR3 sequence is CSSSDRRREQYF. Here the CDR3 DNA reads TGCTCCAGCAGTGACAGGCGACGAGAGCAGTACTTC.